This is a list of T cell receptor beta chains from one sample in a study of identical twins. In TCRdb, the 5' RACE reads were re-called with MiXCR into one record per CDR3 protein. The sample contains about 530,000 distinct CDR3 sequences, around 20% of which appear only once. These data also featured in a second study, about yellow fever vaccine responses in identical twins.

Material for sequencing was CD4+ T cells sorted from blood. These receptors came from a woman younger than 30 in good health. The CDR3 runs from the conserved cysteine through the conserved F or W. D genes are given only for firm matches. Some rows mark clone size as missing; the rest say once, few, many or name a class of expanded clone.

clone size	V gene	D gene	J gene	CDR3 DNA	CDR3 protein
-	TRBV12-3/TRBV12-4	-	TRBJ1-2	TGTGCCAGCACCCTATCGGGAACTAACTATGGCTACACCTTC	CASTLSGTNYGYTF
-	TRBV28	-	TRBJ2-6	TGTGCCAGCAACCTAGCTGGGGCCAACGTCCTGACTTTC	CASNLAGANVLTF
once	TRBV15	TRBD1	TRBJ2-2	TGTGCCACCAGCAGAGATTCGGGACAGACCAACACCGGGGAGCTGTTTTTT	CATSRDSGQTNTGELFF
-	TRBV20-1	TRBD2	TRBJ2-1	TGCAGTGCTAGAGATGGGGGACTAGCGGGAGTCAATGAGCAGTTCTTC	CSARDGGLAGVNEQFF
few	TRBV6-5	-	TRBJ2-7	TGTGCCAGCAGTTACTCTCAGACCTACGAGCAGTACTTC	CASSYSQTYEQYF
once	TRBV9	TRBD1	TRBJ2-1	TGTGCCAACAGCCCATGGGGGGACAGGCCCAACAATGAGCAGTTCTTC	CANSPWGDRPNNEQFF
few	TRBV7-2	TRBD2	TRBJ2-5	TGTGCCAGCAGCTTAGTAGGAGGACTAGCGGCACAAGAGACCCAGTACTTC	CASSLVGGLAAQETQYF
few	TRBV7-9	-	TRBJ2-1	TGTGCCAGCAGCTTAGCCCGGGGGACTGAATACAATGAGCAGTTCTTC	CASSLARGTEYNEQFF
many	TRBV7-9	-	TRBJ1-1	TGTGCCAGCAGCTTAGTAGGTCTCACCGAAGCTTTCTTT	CASSLVGLTEAFF
few	TRBV20-1	-	TRBJ1-1	TGCAGTGCTAGAGACTGGACTGAAGCTTTCTTT	CSARDWTEAFF
few	TRBV20-1	TRBD2	TRBJ2-1	TGCAGTGCTAGAGATTTAACGGCTAGCGGGGCCACGGAGCAGTTCTTC	CSARDLTASGATEQFF
-	TRBV12-3/TRBV12-4	-	TRBJ1-1	TGTGCCAGCAGTTCCTCGGACAGGAACACTGAAGCTTTCTTT	CASSSSDRNTEAFF
-	TRBV28	TRBD1	TRBJ2-5	TGTGCCAGCAGCCATGACAGGGGTGGGGAGACCCAGTACTTC	CASSHDRGGETQYF
-	TRBV15	-	TRBJ2-5	TGTGCCACCAGCAGGTCTGTCTCGACCCAGTACTTC	CATSRSVSTQYF
-	TRBV21-1	-	TRBJ2-3	TGTGCCAGCAGCAAGACTGCTAGCGGGGATAGCACAGATACGCAGTATTTT	CASSKTASGDSTDTQYF
few	TRBV2	TRBD2	TRBJ2-4	TGTGCCAGCAGACTAGCGAAGAATACGGGGGGGATTCAGTACTTC	CASRLAKNTGGIQYF
-	TRBV7-8	TRBD2	TRBJ2-1	TGTGCCAGCAGCCGGAGACTAGCGGGGGCGGCCGCCTACAATGAGCAGTTCTTC	CASSRRLAGAAAYNEQFF
few	TRBV7-2	-	TRBJ1-2	TGTGCCAGCAGCTTAGCTGATGGACACGGATATGGCTACACCTTC	CASSLADGHGYGYTF
-	TRBV19	TRBD1	TRBJ2-7	TGTGCCAGTAGTATAGCCGGGACAGGGAGGTACGAGCAGTACTTC	CASSIAGTGRYEQYF
-	TRBV4-1	-	TRBJ1-2	TGCGCCAGTGCGGGGACCTCTAACTATGGCTACACCTTC	CASAGTSNYGYTF
-	TRBV4-2	TRBD2	TRBJ2-3	TGTGCCAGCAGCCAAGAACCAGCGGGAGAAGCCACAGATACGCAGTATTTT	CASSQEPAGEATDTQYF
-	TRBV7-9	-	TRBJ2-4	TGTGCCAGCAGCTTAGTGGCCGAGCCTCGGTGGGAAAACATTCAGTACTTC	CASSLVAEPRWENIQYF
-	TRBV24-1	-	TRBJ2-1	TGTGCCACCGACGACAGGACGGCCAATGAGCAGTTCTTC	CATDDRTANEQFF
-	TRBV5-1	TRBD2	TRBJ2-7	TGCGCCAGCAGCTTGGGGGCTAGCGGGTTTGTTTACGAGCAGTACTTC	CASSLGASGFVYEQYF
-	TRBV5-6	TRBD1	TRBJ2-7	TGTGCCAGCAGCTTGTACAGGGGACCCTACGAGCAGTACTTC	CASSLYRGPYEQYF
few	TRBV10-3	-	TRBJ2-7	TGTGCCATCACCCCGGACACGAAACCCTACGAGCAGTACTTC	CAITPDTKPYEQYF
-	TRBV2	-	TRBJ1-1	TGTGCCAGCAAGGTCTTGATTACTGAAGCTTTCTTT	CASKVLITEAFF
-	TRBV5-1	TRBD2	TRBJ2-5	TGCGCCAGCGTCTCGAGCGGGAGCCAAGAGACCCAGTACTTC	CASVSSGSQETQYF
-	TRBV20-1	-	TRBJ1-1	TGCAGTGCTAGTCGCCCTGAGTATATGAACACTGAAGCTTTCTTT	CSASRPEYMNTEAFF
few	TRBV6-2/TRBV6-3	-	TRBJ2-1	TGTGCCAGCAGTATTGCAAATGAGCAGTTCTTC	CASSIANEQFF
-	TRBV25-1	-	TRBJ1-5	TGTGCCAGCAGCAATGCGGGAGAACAGCCCCAGCATTTT	CASSNAGEQPQHF
-	TRBV12-3/TRBV12-4	-	TRBJ2-2	TGTGCCAGCAGTTACCTAGCGACCGCGAACACCGGGGAGCTGTTTTTT	CASSYLATANTGELFF
few	TRBV27	-	TRBJ1-1	TGTGCCAGCAGTTTTGAGGGTGTGAACACTGAAGCTTTCTTT	CASSFEGVNTEAFF
few	TRBV6-8	-	TRBJ2-2	TGTGCCAGCTCGTGTCGGTTAGCTATTCCAGGTGTCGGGGAGCTGTTTTTT	CASSCRLAIPGVGELFF
-	TRBV7-9	TRBD1	TRBJ2-3	TGTGCCAGCAGCTACAGACAGGGGGCAGAAGATACGCAGTATTTT	CASSYRQGAEDTQYF
few	TRBV5-1	TRBD2	TRBJ2-1	TGCGCCAGCAGGCCGGAGGCCGGGACTAGTTTTGATGAGCAGTTCTTC	CASRPEAGTSFDEQFF
-	TRBV12-3/TRBV12-4	TRBD2	TRBJ2-1	TGTGCCAGCAAAGGGACTAGCGGGAGGGCCAGCTTCTACAATGAGCAGTTCTTC	CASKGTSGRASFYNEQFF
few	TRBV20-1	-	TRBJ2-2	TGCAGTGCACAAGGCCCAGAGTCGGCCGGGGAGCTGTTTTTT	CSAQGPESAGELFF
-	TRBV11-2	-	TRBJ2-1	TGTGCCAGCAGCTTAGTAGGGTTCATGGGCAATGAGCAGTTCTTC	CASSLVGFMGNEQFF
-	TRBV28	-	TRBJ2-6	TGTGCCAGCAGGGGAATTAGCTCTGGGGCCAACGTCCTGACTTTC	CASRGISSGANVLTF
-	TRBV12-3/TRBV12-4	-	TRBJ1-2	TGTGCCAGCAGTTTAGGGGCCCTTACTAACTATGGCTACACCTTC	CASSLGALTNYGYTF
-	TRBV12-3/TRBV12-4	-	TRBJ1-1	TGTGCCAGCAGTCGGGGAAAGGGGGTGAACACTGAAGCTTTCTTT	CASSRGKGVNTEAFF
-	TRBV3-1	-	TRBJ2-1	TGTGCCAGCAGCCCCCTTGGACCCGGGAATGAGCAGTTCTTC	CASSPLGPGNEQFF
-	TRBV5-1	-	TRBJ2-1	TGCGCCAGCAGCGGCATTGGAACAGCGTACAATGAGCAGTTCTTC	CASSGIGTAYNEQFF
few	TRBV18	-	TRBJ2-2	TGTGCCAGCTCACCACCTGGCAGAGACACCGGGGAGCTGTTTTTT	CASSPPGRDTGELFF
few	TRBV5-1	-	TRBJ2-3	TGCGCCAGCAGCGTGGGGGGGGGCTCCCGGACAGATACGCAGTATTTT	CASSVGGGSRTDTQYF
few	TRBV5-6	TRBD2	TRBJ2-3	TGTGCCAGCAGCCGGACTAGCGGGGGGGCAACAGATACGCAGTATTTT	CASSRTSGGATDTQYF
-	TRBV2	-	TRBJ2-3	TGTGCCAGCAGGGTTCGGCCTTCCGGGGAGTCGTATTTT	CASRVRPSGESYF
once	TRBV28	TRBD2	TRBJ2-7	TGTGCCAGCAGGTTGGGAGGGGCCTACGAGCAGTACTTC	CASRLGGAYEQYF
-	TRBV11-1	TRBD1	TRBJ2-1	TGTGCCAGCAGCTTAGCCTTGTTTTTGCAGGGGGCGGGGATCTTCAATGAGCAGTTCTTC	CASSLALFLQGAGIFNEQFF
few	TRBV20-1	-	TRBJ2-1	TGCAGTGCTAGAGAAGACGGCCTGGGCGGCTCCTACAATGAGCAGTTCTTC	CSAREDGLGGSYNEQFF
-	TRBV11-2	TRBD2	TRBJ2-5	TGTGCCAGCAGCTTAATGGCGGGGGGCATACCTCAAGAGACCCAGTACTTC	CASSLMAGGIPQETQYF
-	TRBV7-9	-	TRBJ2-2	TGTGCCAGCAGCTCCCTTTGGGCAGCACCCGGGGAGCTGTTTTTT	CASSSLWAAPGELFF
-	TRBV15	TRBD2	TRBJ2-2	TGTGCCACCAGCGGGGGTAGCGGGGCGAACACCGGGGAGCTGTTTTTT	CATSGGSGANTGELFF
-	TRBV7-9	TRBD1	TRBJ2-3	TGTGCCAGCAGCTTAGACGGGACAGGGACCCCAACGCAGTATTTT	CASSLDGTGTPTQYF
many	TRBV12-3/TRBV12-4	-	TRBJ2-1	TGTGCCAGCAGTTTAGCGGGACTCCCCTACAATGAGCAGTTCTTC	CASSLAGLPYNEQFF
-	TRBV28	-	TRBJ2-7	TGTGCCAGCAGTTTACCGGACACGTACGAGCAGTACTTC	CASSLPDTYEQYF
-	TRBV10-3	-	TRBJ2-4	TGTGCCATCAGTGAGTCGAGCGGGTCTGGGGTCAAAAACATTCAGTACTTC	CAISESSGSGVKNIQYF